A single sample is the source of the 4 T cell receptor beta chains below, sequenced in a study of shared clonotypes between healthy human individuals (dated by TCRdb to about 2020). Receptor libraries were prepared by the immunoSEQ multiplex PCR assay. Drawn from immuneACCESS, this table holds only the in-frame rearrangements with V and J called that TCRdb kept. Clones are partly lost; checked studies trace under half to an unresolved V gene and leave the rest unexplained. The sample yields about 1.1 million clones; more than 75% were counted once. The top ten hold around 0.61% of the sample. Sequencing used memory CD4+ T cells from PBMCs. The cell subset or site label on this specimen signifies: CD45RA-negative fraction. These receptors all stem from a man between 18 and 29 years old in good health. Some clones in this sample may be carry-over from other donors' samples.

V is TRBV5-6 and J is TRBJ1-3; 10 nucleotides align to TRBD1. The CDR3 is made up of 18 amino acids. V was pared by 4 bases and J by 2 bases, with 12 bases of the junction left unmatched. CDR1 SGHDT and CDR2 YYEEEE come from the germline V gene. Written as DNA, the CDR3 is TGTGCCAGCAGCCCCCGGGACAGGGGTTTCGGAACTGGAAACACCATATATTTT. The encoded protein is CASSPRDRGFGTGNTIYF.

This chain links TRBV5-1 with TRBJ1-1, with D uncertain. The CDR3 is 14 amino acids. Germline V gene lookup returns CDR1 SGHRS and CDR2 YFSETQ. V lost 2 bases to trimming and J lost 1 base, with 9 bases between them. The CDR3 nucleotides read TGCGCCAGCAGCTTCTTAAACCCGAACACTGAAGCTTTCTTT. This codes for CASSFLNPNTEAFF.

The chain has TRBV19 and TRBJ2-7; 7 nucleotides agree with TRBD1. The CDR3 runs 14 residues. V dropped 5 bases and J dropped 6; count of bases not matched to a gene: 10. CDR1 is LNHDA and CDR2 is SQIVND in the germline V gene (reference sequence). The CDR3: CASSVDRVGGEQYF. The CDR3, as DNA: TGTGCCAGTAGTGTCGACAGGGTGGGTGGCGAGCAGTACTTC.

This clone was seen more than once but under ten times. CDR3 amino acids: CASSQALGGTGSIQYF. The CDR3 DNA is TGCGCCAGCAGCCAAGCTTTGGGCGGGACAGGGAGCATTCAGTACTTC. The chain carries TRBV4-3 and TRBJ2-4; TRBD1 matches 9 bases. V dropped 1 base and J dropped 9; count of bases not matched to a gene: 10. Germline lookup yields CDR1 LGHNA and CDR2 YSLEER. The CDR3 sequence is 16 residues long.